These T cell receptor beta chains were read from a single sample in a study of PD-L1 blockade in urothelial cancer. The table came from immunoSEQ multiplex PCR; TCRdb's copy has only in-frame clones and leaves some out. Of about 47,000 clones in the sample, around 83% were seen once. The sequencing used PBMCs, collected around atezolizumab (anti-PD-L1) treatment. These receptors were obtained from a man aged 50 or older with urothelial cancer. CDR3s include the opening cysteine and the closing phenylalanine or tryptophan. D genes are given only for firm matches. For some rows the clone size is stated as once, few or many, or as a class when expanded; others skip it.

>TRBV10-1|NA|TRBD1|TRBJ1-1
TGCGCCAGCAGTGAGTCGCGACAGGGGAGCCAGGGAGCTTTCTTT
CASSESRQGSQGAFF
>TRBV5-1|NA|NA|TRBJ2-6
TGCGCCAGCAGCCCGGGTGGTGGGGCCAACGTCCTGACTTTC
CASSPGGGANVLTF
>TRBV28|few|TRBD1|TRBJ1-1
TGTGCCAGCAGTCCCGCGGACAGGGTAGCTGAAGCTTTCTTT
CASSPADRVAEAFF
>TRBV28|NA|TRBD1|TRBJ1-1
TGTGCCATACACCCAGGGGGGAACACTGAAGCTTTCTTT
CAIHPGGNTEAFF
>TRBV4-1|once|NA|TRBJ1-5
TGCGCCAGCAGCCAAAGAACCGGGGAAAATCAGCCCCAGCATTTT
CASSQRTGENQPQHF
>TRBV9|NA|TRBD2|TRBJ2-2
TGTGCCAGCAGCGTAGCCCCCCGACTAGCGGGAGGGGAGCTGTTTTTT
CASSVAPRLAGGELFF
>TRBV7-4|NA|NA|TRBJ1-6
TGTGCCAGCAGCCCCTATCTCGGCAGGGGACTACGGGAGAATTCACCCCTCCACTTT
CASSPYLGRGLRENSPLHF
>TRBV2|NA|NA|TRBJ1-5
TGTGCCAGCAGTACGAAACAGAGCAGGGGCCAGCATTTT
CASSTKQSRGQHF
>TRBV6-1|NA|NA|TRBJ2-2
TGTGCCAGCAGTTTTACACAGGGTTCCGGGGAGCTGTTTTTT
CASSFTQGSGELFF
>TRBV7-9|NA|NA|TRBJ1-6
TGTGCCAGCAGCTTAGGCGGAGGGTTTTCACCCCTCCACTTT
CASSLGGGFSPLHF
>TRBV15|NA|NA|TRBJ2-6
TGTGCCACCAGCAGAGGGCCAGGGCCTGGGGCCAACGTCCTGACTTTC
CATSRGPGPGANVLTF
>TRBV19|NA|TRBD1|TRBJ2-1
TGTGCCAGTAGTAAGTCCTCCCAGGGGGCCTACAATGAGCAGTTCTTC
CASSKSSQGAYNEQFF
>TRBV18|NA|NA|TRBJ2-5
TGTGCCAGCTCACCACCATCGGCCGGCGGGGAGACCCAGTACTTC
CASSPPSAGGETQYF
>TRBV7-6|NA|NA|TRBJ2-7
TGTGCCAGCAGCCAAAGGGGCGGGACCTACGAGCAGTACTTC
CASSQRGGTYEQYF
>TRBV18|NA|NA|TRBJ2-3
TGTGCCAGCTCCCAATGGACTAGCACAGATACGCAGTATTTT
CASSQWTSTDTQYF
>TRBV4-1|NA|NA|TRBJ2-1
TGCGCCAGCAGCCAAGCCCAGGGCCGGGATGAGCAGTTCTTC
CASSQAQGRDEQFF
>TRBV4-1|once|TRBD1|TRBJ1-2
TGCGCCAGCAGCCAGGGACAGAGCCACAACTATGGCTACACCTTC
CASSQGQSHNYGYTF
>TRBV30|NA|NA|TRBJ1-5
TGTGCCTGGAGGAACGCGGGAGGGAGGAATCAGCCCCAGCATTTT
CAWRNAGGRNQPQHF
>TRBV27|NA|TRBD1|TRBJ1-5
TGTGCCAGCAGGACAGGGGGTAGCAATCAGCCCCAGCATTTT
CASRTGGSNQPQHF
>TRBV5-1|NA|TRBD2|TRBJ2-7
TGCGCCAGCAGCGTGGGACTAGCGGGAGGTAACGAGCAGTACTTC
CASSVGLAGGNEQYF
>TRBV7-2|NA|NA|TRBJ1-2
TGTGCCAGCAGCCACAACAGGAATAGCGGTGATGGCTACACCTTC
CASSHNRNSGDGYTF
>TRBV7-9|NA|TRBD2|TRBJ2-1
TGTGCCAGCAGCCCAGGGACTAGCGTAAATGAGCAGTTCTTC
CASSPGTSVNEQFF
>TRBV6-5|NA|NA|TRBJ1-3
TGTGCCAGCAGTCTGGACAGATACTCTGGAAACACCATATATTTT
CASSLDRYSGNTIYF
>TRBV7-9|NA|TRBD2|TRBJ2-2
TGTGCCAGCAGCTTAAGTAGCGGGAGGGCCGGCGGGGAGCTGTTTTTT
CASSLSSGRAGGELFF
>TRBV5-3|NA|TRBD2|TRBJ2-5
TGTGCCAGACTCCGGGAGGGCCCAAAGACCCAGTACTTC
CARLREGPKTQYF
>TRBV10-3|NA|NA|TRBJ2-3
TGTGCCATCAGTCCCTACAGGGGGGGGGCGCGGGCAGATACGCAGTATTTT
CAISPYRGGARADTQYF
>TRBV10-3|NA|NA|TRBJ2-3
TGTGCCGTTCGGGACTCTCGCACAGATACGCAGTATTTT
CAVRDSRTDTQYF
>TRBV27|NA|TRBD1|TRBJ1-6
TGTGCCAGCAGTACGGGACAGGGGGCGTTCTCACCCCTCCACTTT
CASSTGQGAFSPLHF
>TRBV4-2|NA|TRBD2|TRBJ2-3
TGTGCCAGCAGCCAAGATGGTAGCGGGAGGGCCCTCGATACGCAGTATTTT
CASSQDGSGRALDTQYF
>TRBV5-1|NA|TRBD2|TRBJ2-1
TGCGCCAGCAGCTTCACCGGGACTAACCTAGGATCCCAGTTCTTC
CASSFTGTNLGSQFF
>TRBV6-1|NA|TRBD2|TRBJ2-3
TGTGCCAGCAGTGAGGACGGGACTACTGGTACGCAGTATTTT
CASSEDGTTGTQYF
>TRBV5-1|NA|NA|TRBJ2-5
TGCGCCAGCAGCCCGGGGTACTATGGTGAGACCCAGTACTTC
CASSPGYYGETQYF
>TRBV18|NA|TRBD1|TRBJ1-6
TGTGCCAGCTCACCGACAGGGCCGAGCTCCTATAATTCACCCCTCCACTTT
CASSPTGPSSYNSPLHF
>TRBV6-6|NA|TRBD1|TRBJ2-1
TGTGCCAGCAGCCGGGGACAGGGCATTTTCGATGAGCAGTTCTTC
CASSRGQGIFDEQFF
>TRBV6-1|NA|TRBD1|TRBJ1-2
TGTGCCAGCAGCCCCAACTGGACAGGCGATGGCTACACCTTC
CASSPNWTGDGYTF
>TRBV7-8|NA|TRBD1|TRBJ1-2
TGTGCCAGCAGCTTAGGGACAGGCTTGTATGGCTACACCTTC
CASSLGTGLYGYTF
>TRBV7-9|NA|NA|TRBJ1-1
TGTGCCAGCAGCTTATTCGGCGGGACTGACACTGAAGCTTTCTTT
CASSLFGGTDTEAFF
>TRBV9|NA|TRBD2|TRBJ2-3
TGTGCCAGCAGCGTAGTGGTAGCGGGAGGAGGGGCAGATACGCAGTATTTT
CASSVVVAGGGADTQYF
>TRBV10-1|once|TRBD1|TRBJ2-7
TGCGCCAGCAGTGATTGGGGACAGGGAAACTCCTACGAGCAGTACTTC
CASSDWGQGNSYEQYF
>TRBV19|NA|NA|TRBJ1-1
TGTGCCAGTAGCACCGGGACTTTGAACACTGAAGCTTTCTTT
CASSTGTLNTEAFF
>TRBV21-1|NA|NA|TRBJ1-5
TGTGCCACTTGGACAAGCAATCAGCCCCAGCATTTT
CATWTSNQPQHF
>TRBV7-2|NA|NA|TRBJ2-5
TGTGCCAGCAGCCCCGGGATGAAGACCCAGTACTTC
CASSPGMKTQYF
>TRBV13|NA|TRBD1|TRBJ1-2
TGTGCCAGCAGCTTAGGGACAGGGGATCATGGCTACACCTTC
CASSLGTGDHGYTF